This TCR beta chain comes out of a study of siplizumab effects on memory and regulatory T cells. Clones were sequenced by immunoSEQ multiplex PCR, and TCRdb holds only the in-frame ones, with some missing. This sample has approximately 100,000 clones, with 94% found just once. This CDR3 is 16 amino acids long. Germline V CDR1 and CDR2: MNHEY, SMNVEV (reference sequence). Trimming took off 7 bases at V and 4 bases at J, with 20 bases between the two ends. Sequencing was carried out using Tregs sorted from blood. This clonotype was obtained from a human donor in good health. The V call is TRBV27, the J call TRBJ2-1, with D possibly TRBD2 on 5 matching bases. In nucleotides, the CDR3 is TGTGCCAGCACAACGACGGGGTCGGGTTCGTACAATGAGCAGTTCTTC. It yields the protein CASTTTGSGSYNEQFF.